Given below is one T cell receptor (beta chain) in context. Its antigen is not known. The data originate from a study of sequential checkpoint blockade in melanoma. Study background: About 88 pretreatment tumor DNA samples were TCRβ immunosequenced. Matched biopsies came pretreatment and at week 13 for twenty-two patients. Study findings and constraints: Rising tumor T-cell fraction and clonality meant about 30 times likelier benefit. PD-L1 staining and CD8+ counts, not mutational load, tracked tumor T-cell clonality.

Treatment here: randomized to nivolumab then ipilimumab (arm A) or the reverse (arm B). Trimming pared 5 bases from V and 1 base from J, leaving 8 bases between. The CDR3 is 13 residues long. Per germline, CDR1 SQVTM and CDR2 ANQGSEA. Repertoires were generated with immunoSEQ multiplex PCR, while TCRdb's copy carries only in-frame clones and drops some. The table lists about 6,700 clones, around 22% of them singletons. The source was tumor tissue (inferred from file names), collected from a patient given nivolumab and ipilimumab in sequence. The clonotype originates from a human donor with melanoma. The chain joins TRBV29-1 to TRBJ2-2, with D possibly TRBD2 on 6 matching bases. CDR3 residues: CSVRRGNTGELFF. CDR3 sequence (DNA): TGCAGCGTTCGGCGGGGGAACACCGGGGAGCTGTTTTTT.